The 8 T cell receptor beta chains below were found in one sample sequenced in a study of cytomegalovirus exposure and HLA in healthy donors. Primers: 60 Vbeta forward and 13 Jbeta reverse. Generated by immunoSEQ multiplex PCR, the TCRdb table keeps only in-frame clones and is missing some. The table has 100,000 to 150,000 clones, under 80% seen once. The sequenced material came from PBMCs. The receptors here all came from a woman aged 60-70 years in good health and CMV-seropositive.

The chain employs TRBV30 and TRBJ2-5; perhaps TRBD2 as D (6 bases). V lost 3 bases to trimming and J lost 5 bases, with 10 bases between them. This CDR3 contains 12 residues. CDR1 GTSNPN and CDR2 SVGIG come from the germline V gene (reference sequence). The CDR3 here is CAWRAGGETQYF. CDR3 sequence (DNA): TGTGCCTGGAGGGCTGGGGGGGAGACCCAGTACTTC.

The chain carries TRBV4-2 and TRBJ1-1; D gene ambiguous. The V gene lost 4 bases and the J gene lost 8 bases, with 11 bases spanning the gap. The CDR3 has 12 residues. CDR1 is LGHNA, CDR2 YNFKEQ, per germline. CDR3 in amino acids: CASSPMREEAFF. Here the CDR3 DNA reads TGTGCCAGCAGCCCAATGAGGGAGGAAGCTTTCTTT.

This clone was seen once. This rearrangement joins TRBV4-1 to TRBJ1-4; a possible D gene is TRBD1 (5 bases). This CDR3 contains 18 residues. Per the germline V gene, CDR1 is MGHRA and CDR2 is YSYEKL. The ends were cut back, 8 bases at V and 6 bases at J, with 28 bases in the middle. The CDR3 DNA is TGCGCCAGCGGAAAACAGGACCTTATACCAATAATTGATGAAAAACTGTTTTTT. Its translation: CASGKQDLIPIIDEKLFF.

V and J are TRBV19 and TRBJ1-1; TRBD1 is a possible D gene (5 bases). With 3 bases removed from V and 4 bases from J, the gap between germline ends came to 12 bases. In germline, CDR1 is LNHDA, CDR2 SQIVND (reference sequence). The CDR3 totals 14 residues. The CDR3 nucleotides read TGTGCCAGTAGTATTGCAGGGAGGCGCACTGAAGCTTTCTTT. This encodes CASSIAGRRTEAFF.

This clone has just a few counts. Within the sample, other DNA sequences also encode this same CDR3. This sequence joins TRBV4-1 and TRBJ2-5; tentatively, D is TRBD2 (5 bases). The V gene's germline CDR1 is MGHRA and CDR2 YSYEKL. CDR3 length: 15 residues. Trimming took 4 bases from V and 4 from J, leaving 16 bases between them. CDR3 residues: CASSPEDSPRETQYF. The DNA of the CDR3 is TGCGCCAGCAGCCCAGAGGACTCCCCCCGAGAGACCCAGTACTTC.

This clone was seen more than once but under ten times. The chain links TRBV12-5 to TRBJ2-7; no clear D. The CDR3 totals 19 residues. Trimming took off 0 bases at V and 1 base at J, with 22 bases between the two ends. Germline V lookup: CDR1 LGHNT, CDR2 FRNRAP. The CDR3 spells CASGLVPLGSAGPSYEQYF. DNA of the CDR3: TGTGCTAGTGGTTTGGTACCTCTCGGTTCGGCAGGTCCTTCCTACGAGCAGTACTTC. Full variable domain (outside the CDR3, taken from reference TRBV12-5 and TRBJ2-7): DARVTQTPRHKVTEMGQEVTMRCQPILGHNTVFWYRQTMMQGLELLAYFRNRAPLDDSGMPKDRFSAEMPDATLATLKIQPSEPRDSAVYFCASGLVPLGSAGPSYEQYFGPGTRLTVT.

The chain is built from TRBV30 and TRBJ1-2, with 7 positions matching TRBD1. After removal of 3 bases from V and 4 bases from J, the junction contained 5 bases not matched to a gene. Looked up from germline, CDR1 is GTSNPN and CDR2 is SVGIG (reference sequence). CDR3 size: 13 residues. Written as DNA, the CDR3 is TGTGCCTGGAGGACAGGGTTGGGCTATGGCTACACCTTC. Its protein is CAWRTGLGYGYTF.

The V gene is TRBV6-1, the J gene TRBJ1-2; D possibly corresponds to TRBD1 (6 bases). The germline CDR1 and CDR2 sequences are MNHNS and SASEGT. The CDR3 is made up of 15 amino acids. Deletions cut 2 bases from V and 4 bases from J, with 14 bases between. The CDR3 reads CASSERGGNLYGYTF. CDR3 in DNA: TGTGCCAGCAGTGAAAGAGGGGGAAACCTCTATGGCTACACCTTC.